These 25 T cell receptor beta chains came from one sample sequenced in a study of identical twins. Via MiXCR, TCRdb re-called the 5' RACE reads, giving one row per CDR3 protein. The table includes a few hundred thousand distinct CDR3 sequences, around an eighth detected once. The data were also submitted as part of a second study, on yellow fever vaccine responses in identical twins.

Material: CD8+ T cells sorted from blood. These receptors were taken from a woman aged 18-35 years in good health.

This clonotype was seen a handful of times. The J gene is TRBJ2-7, the V gene TRBV28; D remains ambiguous. V lost 4 bases and J lost 3, with 10 bases in between. This CDR3 has 13 amino acids. The germline CDR1 and CDR2 sequences are MDHEN and SYDVKM. The CDR3 nucleotides are TGTGCCAGCAGTTACGGCGGAATCTACGAGCAGTACTTC. It codes for CASSYGGIYEQYF.

This clonotype was found many times. This chain joins TRBV4-1 and TRBJ2-1; D remains ambiguous. V lost 3 bases to trimming and J lost 1 base, with 13 bases between them. In germline, CDR1 is MGHRA, CDR2 YSYEKL. This CDR3 contains 16 residues. DNA of the CDR3: TGCGCCAGCAGCCAGTTTATACGCGATTCCTACAATGAGCAGTTCTTC. This gives the protein CASSQFIRDSYNEQFF.

The V gene is TRBV4-1, the J gene TRBJ2-1; 7 bases are shared with TRBD1. This CDR3 is 15 amino acids long. Looked up from germline, CDR1 is MGHRA and CDR2 is YSYEKL. V was clipped by 4 bases and J by 9 bases; unmatched bases: 12. In nucleotides, the CDR3 is TGCGCCAGCAGCCCCGACAGGGTATCCATCATTGAGCAGTTCTTC. Translation gives CASSPDRVSIIEQFF.

This clonotype was found a few times. The V gene is TRBV13, the J gene TRBJ2-7; D unresolved. Per the germline V gene, CDR1 is PRHDT and CDR2 is FYEKMQ (reference sequence). The ends were cut back, 4 bases at V and 7 bases at J, with 8 bases in the middle. The CDR3 consists of 11 residues. CDR3 nucleotides: TGTGCCAGCAGCTGGAAGTCGGAGCAGTACTTC. Translated: CASSWKSEQYF.

This clonotype was seen a few times. The V and J genes are TRBV13 and TRBJ1-6; no firm D call. The length of the CDR3 is 13 residues. The germline V gene encodes CDR1 PRHDT and CDR2 FYEKMQ (reference sequence). Trimming removed 0 bases from V and 10 bases from J, with 7 bases in between. The CDR3 sequence: CASSLGMSSPLHF. In DNA, the CDR3 is TGTGCCAGCAGCTTAGGCATGAGCTCACCCCTCCACTTT.

The CDR3 reads CASSRPTSGETQYF. Here the CDR3 DNA reads TGCGCCAGCAGCCGTCCTACTAGCGGGGAGACCCAGTACTTC. The chain has TRBV5-1 and TRBJ2-5; TRBD2 aligns across 9 bases. Germline loops: CDR1 SGHRS, CDR2 YFSETQ. The CDR3 has 14 residues. Unmatched junction bases numbered 6, after V lost 4 bases and J lost 5 bases.

The chain couples TRBV6-1 to TRBJ1-2; no reliable D call. Germline V CDR1 and CDR2: MNHNS, SASEGT. This CDR3 spans 14 amino acids. Trimming stripped 7 bases from V and 1 base from J, with 13 bases between. The chain's CDR3 is CASTTTGVNYGYTF. The CDR3 coding sequence is TGTGCCAGCACCACAACCGGAGTTAACTATGGCTACACCTTC.

The chain has TRBV5-3 and TRBJ2-1, with D unresolved. TRBV5-3 belongs to the ORF category, with a function that is uncertain. The CDR3 extends over 12 amino acids. V lost 9 bases and J 0 bases, leaving 7 bases between the germline ends. Here the CDR3 DNA reads TGTGCCACTTGGGACTCCTACAATGAGCAGTTCTTC. Its translation is CATWDSYNEQFF.

The sample holds a few counts of this clonotype. This chain connects TRBV2 to TRBJ1-2; D unresolved. The CDR3 has 14 amino acids. Germline-derived CDR1 and CDR2 are SNHLY and FYNNEI. V was cut by 1 base and J by 8 bases, with 14 bases left in between. CDR3 coding DNA: TGTGCCAGCAGTGAAGGGCAGGACCGCTTGGGCTACACCTTC. As protein: CASSEGQDRLGYTF.

The V gene is TRBV29-1, the J gene TRBJ2-3; TRBD1 matches 8 bases. The trim removed 0 bases at V and 4 bases at J, leaving 3 bases unmatched. The germline gives CDR1 SQVTM, CDR2 ANQGSEA. This CDR3 spans 14 amino acids. CDR3 sequence reads: CSVEDQGAADTQYF. CDR3 bases: TGCAGCGTTGAAGATCAGGGGGCTGCAGATACGCAGTATTTT.

This clonotype turned up a few times. In DNA, the CDR3 is TGTGCCAGCAGCACCCAAAGACAGGGAGTGAGGTGGCAGCCCCAGCATTTT. As protein: CASSTQRQGVRWQPQHF. The J gene is TRBJ1-5, the V gene TRBV5-6, with 7 bases lining up with TRBD1. The germline gives CDR1 SGHDT, CDR2 YYEEEE. The CDR3 extends over 17 amino acids. V was clipped by 4 bases and J by 7 bases; unmatched bases: 17.

In this sample, this clonotype turned up a few times. The gene calls are TRBV6-4 and TRBJ1-1; D possibly corresponds to TRBD1 (5 bases). Trimming cost V 2 bases and J 7 bases, with 11 bases left between them. The CDR3 length is 13 residues. The V gene's germline CDR1 is MRHNA and CDR2 SNTAGT. CDR3 sequence: CASSDTGEGEAFF. The CDR3 DNA is TGTGCCAGCAGTGACACAGGTGAAGGTGAAGCTTTCTTT.

V usage is TRBV13 and J usage is TRBJ2-2, with 9 bases matching TRBD2. Looked up from germline, CDR1 is PRHDT and CDR2 is FYEKMQ (reference sequence). J was trimmed by 5 bases and V by 3 bases; bases with no gene match: 4. The CDR3 covers 15 residues. The CDR3 nucleotides are TGTGCCAGCAGCTTGGAGCGGGAGGTAACCGGGGAGCTGTTTTTT. Translating gives CASSLEREVTGELFF.

This clonotype was counted between two and nine times. The chain joins TRBV7-9 to TRBJ2-3; 7 positions match TRBD2. V shed 3 bases, J shed 5 bases, and the junction held 5 bases outside the gene matches. Germline CDR1 and CDR2: SEHNR and FQNEAQ (reference sequence). The CDR3 is made up of 14 amino acids. The CDR3 reads CASSLSSGGDTQYF. CDR3 nucleotides: TGTGCCAGCAGCTTGTCTAGCGGAGGAGATACGCAGTATTTT.

In its sample, this clonotype was seen a few times. This chain joins TRBV4-2 and TRBJ2-7; 8 bases fit TRBD2. The V gene's germline CDR1 is LGHNA and CDR2 YNFKEQ. The V gene end was trimmed by 1 base and the J gene end by 3 bases; junction bases not matched to a gene: 2. This CDR3 is built from 14 residues. The CDR3 DNA is TGTGCCAGCAGCCAAGCGGGGGGGGGCTACGAGCAGTACGTC. Residues: CASSQAGGGYEQYV.

Many counts were recorded for this clonotype. CDR3 bases: TGCGCCAGCAGCTTGGTGCGAGGTGGGGGAGTCTTCTACACTGAAGCTTTCTTT. It codes for CASSLVRGGGVFYTEAFF. The chain recombines TRBV5-1 with TRBJ1-1; a possible D gene is TRBD1 (5 bases). Looked up from germline, CDR1 is SGHRS and CDR2 is YFSETQ. The germline V and J ends were trimmed by 0 bases and 3 bases, with 21 bases remaining between them. The CDR3 length is 18 residues.

V gene TRBV10-3 combines with J gene TRBJ2-7, with D possibly being TRBD2 (5 bases). Trimming left V 3 bases short and J 8 bases short, with 20 bases between. The CDR3 consists of 15 residues. Germline CDR1 is ENHRY and CDR2 is SYGVKD. The chain's CDR3 is CAISEEGGADGKQYV. In DNA form, the CDR3 reads TGTGCCATCAGTGAAGAGGGCGGTGCAGATGGCAAGCAGTACGTC.

V usage is TRBV9 and J usage is TRBJ1-4; D is perhaps TRBD1 (5 bases). V lost 4 bases, J lost 8 bases, and 15 bases lay in between. In germline, CDR1 is SGDLS, CDR2 YYNGEE. There are 14 residues in the CDR3. CDR3 nucleotide sequence: TGTGCCAGCAGCCTGGGGGACGGGGGGGAAAAACTGTTTTTT. This translates into CASSLGDGGEKLFF.

The gene calls are TRBV15 and TRBJ1-4; tentative D call: TRBD1 (5 bases). Trimming took 0 bases from V and 7 from J, leaving 12 bases between them. CDR1 is LNHNV, CDR2 YYDKDF, per germline (reference sequence). The CDR3 sequence is 15 residues long. The DNA of the CDR3 is TGTGCCACCAGCAGAGATGCGGGGGAGGGTGAAAAACTGTTTTTT. Translating it yields CATSRDAGEGEKLFF.

This rearrangement joins TRBV7-6 to TRBJ2-1; possibly TRBD1 for D (5 bases). Trimming cost V 1 base and J 2 bases, with 15 bases left between them. The CDR3 spans 17 residues. Germline V lookup: CDR1 SGHVS, CDR2 FNYEAQ. The CDR3 DNA reads as TGTGCCAGCAGCTTAGATTTGGTGACAGAAGCCTACAATGAGCAGTTCTTC. Amino acid sequence: CASSLDLVTEAYNEQFF.

This chain uses TRBV7-6 with TRBJ2-7, with 9 positions matching TRBD2. The junction had 9 bases not matched to a gene; V was cut back by 2 bases and J by 1 base. Germline CDR1 SGHVS, CDR2 FNYEAQ. The CDR3 length is 17 residues. The CDR3 sequence: CASSLRASGTSSYEQYF. The DNA for the CDR3 is TGTGCCAGCAGCTTAAGGGCTAGCGGGACCTCGTCCTACGAGCAGTACTTC.

This clonotype was observed at least ten times. The chain recombines TRBV18 with TRBJ2-1; TRBD2 matches at 9 bases. The ends lost 3 bases at V and 9 bases at J; junction bases unmatched: 6. The CDR3 sequence is 14 residues long. Germline CDR1 and CDR2: KGHSH and LQKENI. The CDR3 protein is CASSPSGSLSEQFF. In DNA form, the CDR3 reads TGTGCCAGCTCACCTAGCGGGAGCTTGAGTGAGCAGTTCTTC.

The chain uses TRBV6-1 and TRBJ2-3; D possibly corresponds to TRBD2 (5 bases). Germline V gives CDR1 MNHNS, CDR2 SASEGT. Trimming stripped 2 bases from V and 6 bases from J, with 18 bases between. This CDR3 is built from 16 residues. The CDR3 is CASSEREATTKDTQYF. CDR3 nucleotide sequence: TGTGCCAGCAGTGAACGGGAAGCGACTACCAAGGATACGCAGTATTTT.

This clonotype was seen only a few times. The J gene is TRBJ1-2, the V gene TRBV13, with no clear D. The V gene lost 5 bases and the J gene lost 0 bases, with 13 bases spanning the gap. Germline V gives CDR1 PRHDT, CDR2 FYEKMQ (reference sequence). There are 15 residues in the CDR3. DNA for the CDR3: TGTGCCAGCAGCGCCGCCGGAGGCGCTAACTATGGCTACACCTTC. Its translation is CASSAAGGANYGYTF.

The chain has TRBV13 and TRBJ2-1, with TRBD2 identical over 8 bases. V lost 7 bases, J lost 5 bases, and 7 bases stayed unmatched. The germline V gene encodes CDR1 PRHDT and CDR2 FYEKMQ (reference sequence). The CDR3 runs to 14 residues. This chain's CDR3 is CASTRGSGNNEQFF. The CDR3 bases are TGTGCCAGCACTCGGGGTAGCGGGAACAATGAGCAGTTCTTC.